The rows below give T cell receptor beta chains drawn from one sample of a study of T cell repertoires in cytomegalovirus infection. TCRdb passed the reads through MiXCR, listing each CDR3 protein once. The data contain almost 500,000 distinct CDR3 sequences, around 10% of them singletons. Source material: PBMCs. The receptors originated from a human donor in good health (CMV status not recorded). Some clones in this sample may be carry-over from other donors' samples. CDR3s include the opening cysteine and the closing phenylalanine or tryptophan. The D gene is left open where the match is weak. Size tells how often a clone was seen (once, few, many) or the class of an expanded clone, and some rows leave it out.

D	V	J	length	size	CDR3	DNA
TRBD1	TRBV20-1	TRBJ2-7	12	-	CSATGTGYEQYF	TGCAGTGCCACCGGGACAGGTTACGAGCAGTACTTC
-	TRBV10-3	TRBJ1-5	14	many	CAISVGDLRQPQHF	TGTGCCATCAGTGTGGGTGACCTTCGTCAGCCCCAGCATTTT
-	TRBV7-8	TRBJ2-6	15	many	CASSLGMSGANVLTF	TGTGCCAGCAGCTTAGGCATGTCCGGGGCCAACGTCCTGACTTTC
TRBD2	TRBV10-3	TRBJ2-1	15	few	CAIGRVAGGRDEQFF	TGTGCCATCGGGCGAGTAGCGGGGGGGCGTGATGAGCAGTTCTTC
-	TRBV28	TRBJ1-5	11	many	CASSFGQPQHF	TGTGCCAGCAGTTTTGGGCAGCCCCAGCATTTT
TRBD2	TRBV19	TRBJ2-1	20	few	CASSMNSGLAGGWFYNEQFF	TGTGCCAGTAGCATGAATTCGGGACTAGCGGGAGGTTGGTTCTACAATGAGCAGTTCTTC
-	TRBV7-8	TRBJ1-2	14	many	CASSLRDYKYGYTF	TGTGCCAGCAGCCTCCGGGACTATAAGTATGGCTACACCTTC
-	TRBV7-3	TRBJ2-2	16	many	CASSSGGALDTGELFF	TGTGCCAGCAGCTCAGGGGGGGCGCTTGACACCGGGGAGCTGTTTTTT
TRBD1	TRBV6-4	TRBJ2-5	12	few	CASSDNRGTQYF	TGTGCCAGTTCAGATAACAGGGGGACCCAGTACTTC
-	TRBV18	TRBJ1-1	14	many	CASSPTRGDTEAFF	TGTGCCAGCAGCCCCACGAGGGGGGACACTGAAGCTTTCTTT
-	TRBV6-5	TRBJ1-6	15	many	CASSYKSSYNSPLHF	TGTGCCAGCAGTTACAAGAGCTCCTATAATTCACCCCTCCACTTT
-	TRBV12-3/TRBV12-4	TRBJ1-6	18	many	CASSLGGPGGTGNSPLHF	TGTGCCAGCAGTTTAGGGGGCCCAGGAGGGACGGGGAATTCACCCCTCCACTTT
-	TRBV6-1	TRBJ2-7	12	many	CASSEDIYEQYF	TGTGCCAGCAGTGAAGACATTTACGAGCAGTACTTC
-	TRBV7-9	TRBJ1-2	12	many	CASSSRGVGYTF	TGTGCCAGCAGCTCCAGGGGTGTTGGCTACACCTTC
TRBD1	TRBV12-3/TRBV12-4	TRBJ2-5	14	many	CASSGGQVQETQYF	TGTGCCAGCAGTGGCGGACAGGTACAAGAGACCCAGTACTTC
TRBD1	TRBV20-1	TRBJ1-6	15	few	CSARGAQGSHSPLHF	TGCAGTGCTAGGGGGGCACAGGGGTCCCATTCACCCCTCCACTTT
TRBD2	TRBV7-9	TRBJ2-3	15	many	CASSLVAGTTDTQYF	TGTGCCAGCAGCTTAGTAGCGGGAACCACAGATACGCAGTATTTT
TRBD1	TRBV20-1	TRBJ2-7	13	-	CSARTDRVYEQYF	TGCAGTGCTAGAACAGACAGGGTCTACGAGCAGTACTTC
TRBD2	TRBV28	TRBJ2-7	14	-	CASSLSGRSYEQYF	TGTGCCAGCAGTCTTAGCGGGAGGTCCTACGAGCAGTACTTC
-	TRBV12-3/TRBV12-4	TRBJ2-3	11	few	CASTTTDTQYF	TGTGCCAGCACCACAACAGATACGCAGTATTTT
TRBD2	TRBV12-3/TRBV12-4	TRBJ2-1	16	many	CASTSLAGVPYNEQFF	TGTGCCAGCACCTCCTTAGCGGGAGTTCCCTACAATGAGCAGTTCTTC
TRBD2	TRBV5-6	TRBJ2-1	18	many	CASSPFRLAGSSYNEQFF	TGTGCCAGCAGCCCATTTCGACTAGCGGGGAGCTCCTACAATGAGCAGTTCTTC
-	TRBV5-4	TRBJ2-2	14	many	CASTPGANTGELFF	TGTGCCAGCACCCCAGGGGCAAACACCGGGGAGCTGTTTTTT